The present TCR beta chain was sequenced within a study of identical twins. Study results and caveats: Models underestimated TCR alpha sharing (out-of-frame) in monozygotic twins.

MiXCR was run by TCRdb on the 5' RACE reads, yielding one entry per CDR3 protein. This sample yields approximately 1.8 million distinct CDR3 sequences, of which more than 30% are seen a single time; under 0.35% belongs to the top ten. On this clonotype itself: Its target is unknown.

The TCR was taken from a newborn girl in good health. The sample was cord blood.

The CDR3 DNA follows: TGCAGTGCTCCCCGACAGGGCCATTGGGCCAAAAACATTCAGTACTTC. Protein product: CSAPRQGHWAKNIQYF. This chain connects TRBV20-1 to TRBJ2-4, with 7 bases fitting TRBD1. V lost 5 bases to trimming and J lost 1 base; unmatched junction nucleotides: 11. CDR3 length equals 16 residues. CDR1 is DFQATT and CDR2 is SNEGSKA in the germline V gene (reference sequence).